This TCR beta chain is from a study of graft-versus-host responses after intestinal transplantation. TCRdb's copy holds only in-frame clones and misses some; the assay was immunoSEQ multiplex PCR. The top ten clones hold roughly 3% of a sample with more than 100,000 clones, roughly 95% of them seen once. With respect to this clone: Its antigen remains unknown.

Trimming pared 6 bases from V and 6 bases from J, leaving 16 bases between. CDR3 length: 14 residues. Germline CDR1 reads ENHRY; CDR2 reads SYGVKD. This TCR was recovered from a human donor who received an intestinal transplant. The chain combines TRBV10-3 with TRBJ2-3, with a possible D match to TRBD1 (6 bases). Sample: unstimulated CD8+ T cells sorted from spleen or lymph node cells, taken before intestinal transplant. The CDR3 here is CAISSYRARDTQYF. The DNA of the CDR3 is TGTGCCATCAGCTCATACAGGGCCCGGGATACGCAGTATTTT.